This is a list of T cell receptor beta chains from one sample in a study of blood T cell repertoires in COVID-19. Here immunoSEQ multiplex PCR was the method, and the copy in TCRdb shows in-frame clones only, minus some. The sample yields 150,000 to 200,000 clones, around 80% seen once. Sequencing was carried out using peripheral blood. Every receptor here comes from a woman aged 80 or older with acute or convalescent COVID-19. The CDR3 runs from the conserved cysteine through the conserved F or W. Each record gives: D gene, J gene, V gene, clone size, CDR3 protein, CDR3 DNA. The D gene is left open where the match is weak. Clone size appears in some rows only: once, few, many, or a class for an expanded clone.

d_gene: TRBD1; j_gene: TRBJ2-7; v_gene: TRBV7-2; abundance: -; CDR3aa: CASSLPRDRSSYEQYF; CDR3nt: TGTGCCAGCAGCTTACCCCGGGACAGGAGCTCCTACGAGCAGTACTTC
d_gene: TRBD1; j_gene: TRBJ1-2; v_gene: TRBV7-8; abundance: -; CDR3aa: CASSGPGQTINYGYTF; CDR3nt: TGTGCCAGCAGCGGACCGGGACAGACTATAAACTATGGCTACACCTTC
d_gene: -; j_gene: TRBJ2-3; v_gene: TRBV3-1/TRBV3-2; abundance: -; CDR3aa: CASSQGSSPTDTQYF; CDR3nt: TGTGCCAGCAGCCAAGGATCTTCTCCTACGGATACGCAGTATTTT
d_gene: TRBD1; j_gene: TRBJ1-1; v_gene: TRBV29-1; abundance: -; CDR3aa: CSVLKGQGGTEAFF; CDR3nt: TGCAGCGTTCTTAAGGGGCAGGGGGGCACTGAAGCTTTCTTT
d_gene: TRBD1; j_gene: TRBJ2-2; v_gene: TRBV19; abundance: -; CDR3aa: CASSIRTGNTGELFF; CDR3nt: TGTGCCAGTAGTATAAGGACAGGAAACACCGGGGAGCTGTTTTTT
d_gene: -; j_gene: TRBJ1-6; v_gene: TRBV6-5; abundance: -; CDR3aa: CASGEGLGDSPLHF; CDR3nt: TGTGCCAGCGGGGAGGGCCTTGGGGATTCACCCCTCCACTTT
d_gene: TRBD1; j_gene: TRBJ1-5; v_gene: TRBV5-8; abundance: -; CDR3aa: CASSLDRGLNQPQHF; CDR3nt: TGTGCCAGCAGCCTCGACAGGGGGCTCAATCAGCCCCAGCATTTT
d_gene: -; j_gene: TRBJ2-1; v_gene: TRBV5-6; abundance: -; CDR3aa: CASSPAGLHNEQFF; CDR3nt: TGTGCCAGCAGCCCAGCAGGGTTACACAATGAGCAGTTCTTC
d_gene: TRBD1; j_gene: TRBJ1-2; v_gene: TRBV3-1/TRBV3-2; abundance: -; CDR3aa: CASSPPGGQFYGYTF; CDR3nt: TGTGCCAGCAGCCCCCCCGGGGGACAGTTCTATGGCTACACCTTC
d_gene: -; j_gene: TRBJ1-2; v_gene: TRBV28; abundance: few; CDR3aa: CASSRPVYGYTF; CDR3nt: TGTGCCAGCAGTCGTCCAGTCTATGGCTACACCTTC
d_gene: -; j_gene: TRBJ2-3; v_gene: TRBV7-2; abundance: -; CDR3aa: CASSLARQVDTQYF; CDR3nt: TGTGCCAGCAGCTTAGCGAGACAGGTCGATACGCAGTATTTT
d_gene: TRBD1; j_gene: TRBJ2-5; v_gene: TRBV5-1; abundance: -; CDR3aa: CASSTGTVQETQYF; CDR3nt: TGCGCCAGCAGCACAGGGACAGTCCAAGAGACCCAGTACTTC
d_gene: -; j_gene: TRBJ1-6; v_gene: TRBV7-9; abundance: -; CDR3aa: CASSLVRDNSPLHF; CDR3nt: TGTGCCAGCAGCTTAGTCCGGGATAATTCACCCCTCCACTTT
d_gene: -; j_gene: TRBJ1-1; v_gene: TRBV2; abundance: -; CDR3aa: CASRDTGLITEAFF; CDR3nt: TGTGCCAGCAGAGATACAGGGTTAATAACTGAAGCTTTCTTT
d_gene: TRBD1; j_gene: TRBJ2-2; v_gene: TRBV6-1; abundance: many; CDR3aa: CASSEGRQGWTGELFF; CDR3nt: TGTGCCAGCAGTGAAGGGCGACAGGGGTGGACCGGGGAGCTGTTTTTT
d_gene: TRBD1; j_gene: TRBJ1-5; v_gene: TRBV7-8; abundance: once; CDR3aa: CASSYGTGPHSNQPQHF; CDR3nt: TGTGCCAGCAGCTACGGGACAGGGCCCCATAGCAATCAGCCCCAGCATTTT
d_gene: TRBD1; j_gene: TRBJ2-3; v_gene: TRBV11-2; abundance: -; CDR3aa: CASSSIGTASTDTQYF; CDR3nt: TGTGCCAGCAGCTCGATCGGGACAGCGAGCACAGATACGCAGTATTTT
d_gene: -; j_gene: TRBJ1-4; v_gene: TRBV7-9; abundance: once; CDR3aa: CASSLASLNEKLFF; CDR3nt: TGTGCCAGCAGCTTAGCTTCTCTAAATGAAAAACTGTTTTTT
d_gene: -; j_gene: TRBJ2-1; v_gene: TRBV6-6; abundance: -; CDR3aa: CAPRREQFF; CDR3nt: TGTGCCCCGCGGAGGGAGCAGTTCTTC
d_gene: TRBD1; j_gene: TRBJ2-1; v_gene: TRBV19; abundance: many; CDR3aa: CASSIDRGTGEYNEQFF; CDR3nt: TGTGCCAGTAGTATAGATCGGGGGACAGGGGAATACAATGAGCAGTTCTTC
d_gene: TRBD1; j_gene: TRBJ1-5; v_gene: TRBV18; abundance: -; CDR3aa: CASSHRGAEQPQHF; CDR3nt: TGTGCCAGCTCTCACAGGGGCGCAGAACAGCCCCAGCATTTT
d_gene: TRBD1; j_gene: TRBJ1-1; v_gene: TRBV19; abundance: -; CDR3aa: CATEPGQGRSEAFF; CDR3nt: TGTGCCACCGAACCGGGACAGGGGCGTTCTGAAGCTTTCTTT
d_gene: TRBD1; j_gene: TRBJ2-7; v_gene: TRBV30; abundance: -; CDR3aa: CAYLKWDRKDYEQYF; CDR3nt: TGTGCCTACCTTAAATGGGACAGAAAGGACTACGAGCAGTACTTC
d_gene: -; j_gene: TRBJ1-3; v_gene: TRBV2; abundance: -; CDR3aa: CASGSQGAISGNTIYF; CDR3nt: TGTGCCAGCGGCTCACAGGGAGCCATCTCTGGAAACACCATATATTTT
d_gene: TRBD2; j_gene: TRBJ2-5; v_gene: TRBV9; abundance: once; CDR3aa: CASSVVAGRSETQYF; CDR3nt: TGTGCCAGCAGCGTAGTAGCGGGGAGGTCCGAGACCCAGTACTTC
d_gene: -; j_gene: TRBJ1-4; v_gene: TRBV2; abundance: -; CDR3aa: CASSGGQGGGEKLFF; CDR3nt: TGTGCCAGCAGCGGGGGGCAAGGGGGAGGAGAAAAACTGTTTTTT
d_gene: -; j_gene: TRBJ1-1; v_gene: TRBV5-1; abundance: -; CDR3aa: CASSWGGSATEAFF; CDR3nt: TGCGCCAGCAGCTGGGGAGGGTCCGCCACTGAAGCTTTCTTT
d_gene: -; j_gene: TRBJ1-1; v_gene: TRBV2; abundance: -; CDR3aa: CASSPFAGSLSRNTEAFF; CDR3nt: TGTGCCAGCAGTCCATTCGCGGGCTCGCTTAGCAGGAACACTGAAGCTTTCTTT
d_gene: -; j_gene: TRBJ2-5; v_gene: TRBV28; abundance: -; CDR3aa: CASSSTGRKTQYF; CDR3nt: TGTGCCAGCAGTTCTACAGGGCGCAAGACCCAGTACTTC
d_gene: TRBD2; j_gene: TRBJ2-7; v_gene: TRBV4-1; abundance: -; CDR3aa: CASSQVLAGVIEQYF; CDR3nt: TGCGCCAGCAGCCAAGTACTAGCGGGAGTTATCGAGCAGTACTTC
d_gene: TRBD1; j_gene: TRBJ1-2; v_gene: TRBV5-4; abundance: -; CDR3aa: CASSIIGQGARSYGYTF; CDR3nt: TGTGCCAGCAGCATCATAGGACAGGGGGCTCGCTCCTATGGCTACACCTTC
d_gene: -; j_gene: TRBJ1-1; v_gene: TRBV28; abundance: -; CDR3aa: CASRLVGVETWNTEAFF; CDR3nt: TGTGCCAGCAGGTTGGTCGGGGTTGAGACATGGAACACTGAAGCTTTCTTT
d_gene: -; j_gene: TRBJ1-5; v_gene: TRBV12-3/TRBV12-4; abundance: -; CDR3aa: CASSSEVGPQHF; CDR3nt: TGTGCCAGCAGTTCAGAGGTAGGGCCCCAGCATTTT
d_gene: -; j_gene: TRBJ1-5; v_gene: TRBV28; abundance: -; CDR3aa: CASRQGNQPQHF; CDR3nt: TGTGCCAGCAGACAGGGTAATCAGCCCCAGCATTTT
d_gene: -; j_gene: TRBJ1-2; v_gene: TRBV3-1/TRBV3-2; abundance: once; CDR3aa: CASSLYTGSDNYGYTF; CDR3nt: TGTGCCAGCAGCCTATATACAGGGTCTGATAACTATGGCTACACCTTC
d_gene: -; j_gene: TRBJ2-7; v_gene: TRBV7-7; abundance: once; CDR3aa: CASSSGGREPVYEQYF; CDR3nt: TGTGCTAGCAGCTCTGGAGGGCGGGAACCCGTATACGAGCAGTACTTC
d_gene: TRBD1; j_gene: TRBJ1-4; v_gene: TRBV5-4; abundance: -; CDR3aa: CASSLRAGGDEKLFF; CDR3nt: TGTGCCAGCAGCTTGAGGGCAGGGGGCGATGAAAAACTGTTTTTT
d_gene: -; j_gene: TRBJ1-5; v_gene: TRBV6-5; abundance: -; CDR3aa: CASMGGVYDQPQHF; CDR3nt: TGTGCCAGCATGGGGGGGGTTTATGATCAGCCCCAGCATTTT
d_gene: TRBD2; j_gene: TRBJ2-5; v_gene: TRBV7-2; abundance: -; CDR3aa: CASRLSGGALETQYF; CDR3nt: TGTGCCAGCAGACTTAGCGGGGGGGCTTTGGAGACCCAGTACTTC
d_gene: -; j_gene: TRBJ2-1; v_gene: TRBV6-5; abundance: -; CDR3aa: CASILYNEQFF; CDR3nt: TGTGCCAGCATCCTCTACAATGAGCAGTTCTTC
d_gene: TRBD2; j_gene: TRBJ2-7; v_gene: TRBV9; abundance: once; CDR3aa: CASSPGRRTSGGSYEQYF; CDR3nt: TGTGCCAGCAGCCCTGGACGTCGGACTAGCGGGGGCTCCTACGAGCAGTACTTC
d_gene: -; j_gene: TRBJ1-3; v_gene: TRBV27; abundance: -; CDR3aa: CASRPSGVSRGNTIYF; CDR3nt: TGTGCCAGCAGACCGTCAGGGGTTTCGAGAGGAAACACCATATATTTT
d_gene: -; j_gene: TRBJ2-1; v_gene: TRBV5-6; abundance: -; CDR3aa: CASSLVGGGEQFF; CDR3nt: TGTGCCAGCAGCTTGGTAGGCGGCGGCGAGCAGTTCTTC
d_gene: -; j_gene: TRBJ1-2; v_gene: TRBV9; abundance: -; CDR3aa: CASSVEVWGRDYGYTF; CDR3nt: TGTGCCAGCAGCGTAGAGGTCTGGGGGCGAGACTATGGCTACACCTTC
d_gene: -; j_gene: TRBJ2-2; v_gene: TRBV7-2; abundance: -; CDR3aa: CASSFQQRRMNTGELFF; CDR3nt: TGTGCCAGCAGCTTCCAACAACGGAGAATGAACACCGGGGAGCTGTTTTTT
d_gene: TRBD2; j_gene: TRBJ2-3; v_gene: TRBV7-2; abundance: -; CDR3aa: CASRVGGGALYTQYF; CDR3nt: TGTGCCAGCCGGGTTGGCGGGGGGGCACTTTATACGCAGTATTTT
d_gene: -; j_gene: TRBJ1-2; v_gene: TRBV4-2; abundance: -; CDR3aa: CASSQDIVVYGYTF; CDR3nt: TGTGCCAGCAGCCAAGATATCGTAGTCTATGGCTACACCTTC
d_gene: -; j_gene: TRBJ2-3; v_gene: TRBV5-4; abundance: -; CDR3aa: CASSPGPRLDLYQDTQYF; CDR3nt: TGTGCCAGCAGCCCAGGGCCCCGACTAGACTTGTATCAAGATACGCAGTATTTT
d_gene: TRBD1; j_gene: TRBJ1-6; v_gene: TRBV30; abundance: -; CDR3aa: CAWIYKRTGRDSPLHF; CDR3nt: TGTGCCTGGATCTACAAACGGACAGGGCGGGATTCACCCCTCCACTTT
d_gene: -; j_gene: TRBJ2-1; v_gene: TRBV19; abundance: -; CDR3aa: CASRRDSSSYNEQFF; CDR3nt: TGTGCCAGTAGAAGGGACTCGAGCTCCTACAATGAGCAGTTCTTC
d_gene: -; j_gene: TRBJ1-2; v_gene: TRBV19; abundance: few; CDR3aa: CASSIGVFRPYGYTF; CDR3nt: TGTGCCAGTAGTATCGGGGTTTTCCGACCGTATGGCTACACCTTC
d_gene: TRBD2; j_gene: TRBJ2-7; v_gene: TRBV20-1; abundance: -; CDR3aa: CSAPSGYEQYF; CDR3nt: TGCAGTGCTCCTAGCGGCTACGAGCAGTACTTC
d_gene: -; j_gene: TRBJ1-5; v_gene: TRBV7-2; abundance: once; CDR3aa: CASSLGYSNQPQHF; CDR3nt: TGTGCCAGCAGCTTAGGCTATAGCAATCAGCCCCAGCATTTT
d_gene: -; j_gene: TRBJ2-1; v_gene: TRBV28; abundance: -; CDR3aa: CASGLGSSYNEQFF; CDR3nt: TGTGCCAGCGGTCTAGGGAGTTCCTACAATGAGCAGTTCTTC
d_gene: TRBD1; j_gene: TRBJ2-3; v_gene: TRBV7-3; abundance: -; CDR3aa: CASSGQGGTDTQYF; CDR3nt: TGTGCCAGCAGCGGACAGGGCGGCACAGATACGCAGTATTTT
d_gene: -; j_gene: TRBJ2-7; v_gene: TRBV6-6; abundance: -; CDR3aa: CASSHSELGDEQYF; CDR3nt: TGTGCCAGCAGCCATAGTGAGTTGGGCGACGAGCAGTACTTC
d_gene: TRBD2; j_gene: TRBJ2-7; v_gene: TRBV28; abundance: -; CDR3aa: CASSPSGRGTYEQYF; CDR3nt: TGTGCCAGCAGCCCAAGCGGGAGGGGCACCTACGAGCAGTACTTC